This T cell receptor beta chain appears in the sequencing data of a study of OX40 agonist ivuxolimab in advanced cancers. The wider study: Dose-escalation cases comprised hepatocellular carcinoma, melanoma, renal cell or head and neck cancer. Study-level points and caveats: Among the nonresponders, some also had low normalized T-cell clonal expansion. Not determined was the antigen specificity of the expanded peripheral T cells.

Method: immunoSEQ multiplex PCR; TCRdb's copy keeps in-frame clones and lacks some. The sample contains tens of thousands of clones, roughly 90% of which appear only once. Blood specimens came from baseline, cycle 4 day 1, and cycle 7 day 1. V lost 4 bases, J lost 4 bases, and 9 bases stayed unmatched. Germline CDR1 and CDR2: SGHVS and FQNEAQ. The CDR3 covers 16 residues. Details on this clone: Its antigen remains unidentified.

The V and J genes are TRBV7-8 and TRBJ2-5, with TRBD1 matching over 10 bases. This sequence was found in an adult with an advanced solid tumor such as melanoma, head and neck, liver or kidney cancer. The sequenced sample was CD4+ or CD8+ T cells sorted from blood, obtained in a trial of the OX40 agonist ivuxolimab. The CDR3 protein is CASSSPGQGLGETQYF. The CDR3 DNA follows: TGTGCCAGCAGCTCACCGGGACAGGGGTTAGGAGAGACCCAGTACTTC.